A selection of T cell receptor beta chains follows, all from one sample in a study of OX40 agonist ivuxolimab in advanced cancers. The method was immunoSEQ multiplex PCR; TCRdb's version includes in-frame clones alone and lacks a portion of them. The sample includes tens of thousands of clones, less than 90% of them seen just once. The sequencing here drew on CD4+ or CD8+ T cells sorted from blood, taken in a trial of the OX40 agonist ivuxolimab. The receptor set was obtained from an adult with an advanced solid tumor such as melanoma, head and neck, liver or kidney cancer. Both conserved end residues are trimmed from each CDR3. The order of the fields is J gene, V gene, CDR3 protein.

j_call: TRBJ2-7
v_call: TRBV9
cdr3_aa: ASGAGREGEQY

j_call: TRBJ2-7
v_call: TRBV5-6
cdr3_aa: ASSLGQIRSYEQY

j_call: TRBJ2-7
v_call: TRBV5-5
cdr3_aa: ASSRVGSATYEQY

j_call: TRBJ2-3
v_call: TRBV19
cdr3_aa: ASSIGDGFTDTQY

j_call: TRBJ2-1
v_call: TRBV9
cdr3_aa: ASSVGRQGMTRNEQF

j_call: TRBJ2-1
v_call: TRBV15
cdr3_aa: ATSNTGTSGTAYNEQF

j_call: TRBJ1-1
v_call: TRBV6-5
cdr3_aa: ASSASYAEAF

j_call: TRBJ1-1
v_call: TRBV2
cdr3_aa: ASSRLPPEAF

j_call: TRBJ2-7
v_call: TRBV28
cdr3_aa: ASSPRELDAPYEQY

j_call: TRBJ2-7
v_call: TRBV7-8
cdr3_aa: ASSLPGQGYYEQY

j_call: TRBJ2-7
v_call: TRBV11-2
cdr3_aa: AGSSPGQGTYEQY

j_call: TRBJ2-6
v_call: TRBV19
cdr3_aa: ASSRQGDVAGANVLT

j_call: TRBJ1-5
v_call: TRBV9
cdr3_aa: ASSDDRGNQPQH

j_call: TRBJ2-1
v_call: TRBV7-9
cdr3_aa: ASSYSNEQF

j_call: TRBJ2-5
v_call: TRBV6-5
cdr3_aa: ASSYRAAQTQY

j_call: TRBJ2-1
v_call: TRBV5-1
cdr3_aa: ASSLGLAGVTEQF

j_call: TRBJ2-7
v_call: TRBV7-8
cdr3_aa: ASSLAGGNEQY

j_call: TRBJ1-6
v_call: TRBV9
cdr3_aa: ASSAGTGSNSPLH

j_call: TRBJ2-3
v_call: TRBV6-4
cdr3_aa: ASSEGGPSDTQY

j_call: TRBJ2-7
v_call: TRBV7-6
cdr3_aa: ASSFAGTGSYEQY

j_call: TRBJ2-1
v_call: TRBV6-4
cdr3_aa: ASSGTSGGNEQF

j_call: TRBJ1-1
v_call: TRBV7-9
cdr3_aa: ASSRGGTEAF

j_call: TRBJ2-7
v_call: TRBV29-1
cdr3_aa: SVELQGVPYEQY

j_call: TRBJ1-5
v_call: TRBV25-1
cdr3_aa: ASSFDGSNQPQH

j_call: TRBJ1-4
v_call: TRBV4-1
cdr3_aa: ASSQVQGNEKLF

j_call: TRBJ2-5
v_call: TRBV28
cdr3_aa: ASSLTEDIQETQY

j_call: TRBJ1-5
v_call: TRBV2
cdr3_aa: ASSGTQGNQPQH

j_call: TRBJ2-1
v_call: TRBV28
cdr3_aa: ASSSVGLADYNEQF

j_call: TRBJ1-4
v_call: TRBV4-1
cdr3_aa: ASSQEPGGFGEKLF

j_call: TRBJ2-7
v_call: TRBV6-4
cdr3_aa: ASSDSTGSEQY

j_call: TRBJ1-1
v_call: TRBV6-6
cdr3_aa: ASSLRDTDTEAF

j_call: .
v_call: TRBV7-8
cdr3_aa: ASSLRGYEQY

j_call: TRBJ1-1
v_call: TRBV27
cdr3_aa: ASRIQGGGTEAF

j_call: TRBJ2-3
v_call: TRBV9
cdr3_aa: ASSDRLTDTQY

j_call: TRBJ1-1
v_call: TRBV10-3
cdr3_aa: AISEPDRAVTEAF

j_call: TRBJ2-1
v_call: TRBV27
cdr3_aa: ASLGLATNEQF

j_call: TRBJ1-4
v_call: TRBV9
cdr3_aa: ASSVEGQVNEKLF

j_call: TRBJ1-1
v_call: TRBV11-2
cdr3_aa: ASSRPGSTEAF

j_call: TRBJ2-7
v_call: TRBV30
cdr3_aa: AWTPGTGIYEQY

j_call: TRBJ2-3
v_call: TRBV7-9
cdr3_aa: ASSLTLDRTDTQY

j_call: TRBJ1-4
v_call: TRBV7-8
cdr3_aa: ASSFSSEKLF

j_call: TRBJ2-1
v_call: TRBV19
cdr3_aa: ASSIVPGGTNEQF

j_call: TRBJ2-1
v_call: TRBV19
cdr3_aa: ASTTSGGYNEQF

j_call: TRBJ2-1
v_call: TRBV29-1
cdr3_aa: STEGVAGGPGSPSSYNEQF

j_call: TRBJ2-1
v_call: TRBV7-9
cdr3_aa: ASSPGPETNNEQF

j_call: TRBJ2-3
v_call: TRBV6-5
cdr3_aa: ASSYSPETDTQY

j_call: TRBJ1-5
v_call: TRBV27
cdr3_aa: ASSPLHRGGNQPQH

j_call: TRBJ2-7
v_call: TRBV4-1
cdr3_aa: ASSQTTFSGTLYEQY

j_call: TRBJ2-7
v_call: TRBV15
cdr3_aa: ATKSPGIGEQY

j_call: TRBJ2-5
v_call: TRBV6-4
cdr3_aa: ASSDRDQETQY

j_call: TRBJ2-7
v_call: TRBV29-1
cdr3_aa: SVEGLADSYEQY

j_call: TRBJ1-3
v_call: TRBV13
cdr3_aa: ASSLGQLLSSGNTIY